The clone carrying this T cell receptor (beta chain) was observed many times. The CDR3 loop spans 18 amino acids. The germline V and J ends were trimmed by 0 bases and 0 bases, with 18 bases remaining between them. Germline V gene data show CDR1 as SGHTA and CDR2 as FQGNSA. TCR beta CDR3 regions were amplified from RNA. During a first-round RT-PCR of the TCR CDR3, the HTBI primer set was used. TCRdb re-called the multiplex PCR reads with MiXCR, one entry per CDR3 protein. The profile shows 500,000 to 650,000 distinct CDR3 sequences, about 14% of them singletons. These data belong to a study of T cells in Graves' hyperthyroidism and ophthalmopathy.

The receptor was isolated from a woman aged 45-59 years with Graves' ophthalmopathy. The sample was blood. The chain has TRBV7-2 and TRBJ2-7, with D maybe TRBD2 (6 bases). In nucleotides, the CDR3 is TGTGCCAGCAGCTTAGCCCGCCGGAGGGGTAAAAGCTCCTACGAGCAGTACTTC. This encodes CASSLARRRGKSSYEQYF.